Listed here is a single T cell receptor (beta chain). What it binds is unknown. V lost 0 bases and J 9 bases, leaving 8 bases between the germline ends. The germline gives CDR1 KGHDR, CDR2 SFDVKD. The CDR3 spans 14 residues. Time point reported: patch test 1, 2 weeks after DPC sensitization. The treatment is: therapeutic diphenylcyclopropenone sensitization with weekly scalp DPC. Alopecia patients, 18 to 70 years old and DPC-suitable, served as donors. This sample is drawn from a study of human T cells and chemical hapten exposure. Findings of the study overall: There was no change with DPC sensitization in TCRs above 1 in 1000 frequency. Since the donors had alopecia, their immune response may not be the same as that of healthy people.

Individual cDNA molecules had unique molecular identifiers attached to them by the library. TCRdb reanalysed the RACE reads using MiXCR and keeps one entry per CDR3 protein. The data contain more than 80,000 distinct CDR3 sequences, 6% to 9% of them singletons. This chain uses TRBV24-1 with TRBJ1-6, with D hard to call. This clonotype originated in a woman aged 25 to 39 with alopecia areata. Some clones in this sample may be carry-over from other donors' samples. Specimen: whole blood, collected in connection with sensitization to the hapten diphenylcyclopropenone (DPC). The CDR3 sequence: CATSDLHMGSPLHF. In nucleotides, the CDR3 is TGTGCCACCAGTGATTTGCATATGGGTTCACCCCTCCACTTT.